This is a list of T cell receptor beta chains from one sample in a study of blood T cell repertoires in COVID-19. Here immunoSEQ multiplex PCR was the method, and the copy in TCRdb shows in-frame clones only, minus some. Here the sample spans 120,000 or so clones, 60% to 85% being singletons. The sequencing sample was made of peripheral blood. The receptors originated from a man aged 65-85 years with acute or convalescent COVID-19. The CDR3 runs from the conserved cysteine through the conserved F or W. The D gene is left open where the match is weak. Only part of the rows carry a size: once, few, many, or a class if the clone is expanded.

J: TRBJ2-5; length: 14; V: TRBV28; size: .; D: .; CDR3: CASSLQGSRETQYF; DNA: TGTGCCAGCAGTTTGCAGGGGAGTCGAGAGACCCAGTACTTC
J: TRBJ2-3; length: 15; V: TRBV7-9; size: .; D: TRBD1; CDR3: CASSLYTGGTDTQYF; DNA: TGTGCCAGCAGCTTGTATACAGGGGGCACAGATACGCAGTATTTT
J: TRBJ2-5; length: 15; V: TRBV7-9; size: .; D: .; CDR3: CASSLVVGERETQYF; DNA: TGTGCCAGCAGCTTAGTCGTAGGAGAGCGGGAGACCCAGTACTTC
J: TRBJ2-5; length: 16; V: TRBV15; size: .; D: TRBD2; CDR3: CATSRKGRGARETQYF; DNA: TGTGCCACCAGCAGAAAAGGGCGGGGGGCCCGGGAGACCCAGTACTTC
J: TRBJ2-2; length: 14; V: TRBV6-4; size: once; D: .; CDR3: CASSVSPSTGELFF; DNA: TGTGCCAGCAGTGTATCCCCTTCTACCGGGGAGCTGTTTTTT
J: TRBJ1-6; length: 15; V: TRBV30; size: .; D: TRBD1; CDR3: CAWSVSGQGNSPLHF; DNA: TGTGCCTGGAGTGTAAGTGGACAGGGGAATTCACCCCTCCACTTT
J: TRBJ1-6; length: 14; V: TRBV28; size: .; D: .; CDR3: CASSHRAHNSPLHF; DNA: TGTGCCAGCAGCCACAGGGCACATAATTCACCCCTCCACTTT
J: TRBJ1-1; length: 14; V: TRBV7-7; size: .; D: TRBD1; CDR3: CASSFQQGAAEAFF; DNA: TGTGCCAGCAGCTTTCAACAGGGGGCGGCTGAAGCTTTCTTT
J: TRBJ2-5; length: 14; V: TRBV5-6; size: .; D: .; CDR3: CASSLDGSVETQYF; DNA: TGTGCCAGCAGCTTAGACGGGAGCGTGGAGACCCAGTACTTC
J: TRBJ1-1; length: 14; V: TRBV5-1; size: once; D: .; CDR3: CASSLAGVGTEAFF; DNA: TGCGCCAGCAGCTTGGCGGGGGTTGGCACTGAAGCTTTCTTT
J: TRBJ2-3; length: 20; V: TRBV5-8; size: .; D: TRBD2; CDR3: CASSLGVGPGGGSITDTQYF; DNA: TGTGCCAGCAGCTTGGGGGTCGGGCCAGGTGGCGGGAGCATCACAGATACGCAGTATTTT
J: TRBJ2-5; length: 14; V: TRBV5-1; size: .; D: TRBD1; CDR3: CASSYGQVGETQYF; DNA: TGCGCCAGCAGCTATGGACAGGTGGGAGAGACCCAGTACTTC